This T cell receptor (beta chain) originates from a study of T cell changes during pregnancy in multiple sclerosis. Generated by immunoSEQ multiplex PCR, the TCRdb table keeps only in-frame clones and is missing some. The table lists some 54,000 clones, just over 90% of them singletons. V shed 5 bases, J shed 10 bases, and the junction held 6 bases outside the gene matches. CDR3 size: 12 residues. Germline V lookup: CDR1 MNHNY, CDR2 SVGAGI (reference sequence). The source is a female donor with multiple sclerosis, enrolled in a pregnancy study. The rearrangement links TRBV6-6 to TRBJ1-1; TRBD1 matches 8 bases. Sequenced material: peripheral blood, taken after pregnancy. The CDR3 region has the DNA TGTGCCAGCAGTCGAACAGACAGGGGAGCTTTCTTT. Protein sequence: CASSRTDRGAFF.